This T cell receptor beta chain was documented in a study of blood T cell repertoires in COVID-19. Trimming left V 3 bases short and J 2 bases short, with 10 bases between. The germline V gene encodes CDR1 MDHEN and CDR2 SYDVKM. The CDR3 covers 15 residues. The authors' processing: Reference gene primer amplification in the assay estimated nucleated cell counts. The repertoire was sequenced with immunoSEQ multiplex PCR; TCRdb's copy has only in-frame clones and lacks some. Clone size and V and J calls were adopted from that table, with D and trimming inferred from the DNA. The sample contains fewer than 450,000 clones, over 80% of which appear only once.

The V and J genes are TRBV28 and TRBJ2-2; D perhaps matches TRBD1 (5 bases). This clonotype was sampled from a woman aged 45-60 years with COVID-19, enrolled during active disease. The sequenced sample consisted of peripheral blood. CDR3 amino acids: CASSFPGINTGELFF. CDR3 sequence (DNA): TGTGCCAGCAGTTTCCCAGGGATTAACACCGGGGAGCTGTTTTTT.